This is a list of T cell receptor beta chains from one sample in a study of identical twins. TCRdb redid the calling of the 5' RACE reads with MiXCR, one entry per CDR3 protein. The sample contains around 370,000 distinct CDR3 sequences, roughly 9% of which appear only once. The source material was naive T cells sorted from blood. Source of these receptors: a woman between 45 and 60 years old in good health. Both conserved end residues are part of each CDR3. D genes are given only for firm matches. Clone size is stated in some rows and not others, as once, few, many or a class when expanded.

cdr3_length j_call clone_size v_call d_call cdr3_nt cdr3_aa
16 TRBJ2-1 many TRBV12-3/TRBV12-4 TRBD2 TGTGCCAGCAGTTTTCGCGAGACTAGCGTGGGCAATGAGCAGTTCTTC CASSFRETSVGNEQFF
17 TRBJ1-3 many TRBV5-5 . TGTGCCACCCCCACGGGGACTGACCCTCGGGCTGGAAACACCATATATTTT CATPTGTDPRAGNTIYF
12 TRBJ2-7 few TRBV12-3/TRBV12-4 . TGTGCCAGCAGTTTTAAGCCCAGTGAGCAGTACTTC CASSFKPSEQYF
12 TRBJ2-1 . TRBV29-1 . TGCAGCGTTGAGTCTAGCTACAATGAGCAGTTCTTC CSVESSYNEQFF
19 TRBJ2-5 few TRBV11-2 TRBD1 TGTGCCAGCAGCTCAACTCAATCGCCCGACAGGGCTTCCCAAGAGACCCAGTACTTC CASSSTQSPDRASQETQYF
14 TRBJ2-5 . TRBV18 . TGTGCCAGCTCGCAGGGCGTCGGCCAAGAGACCCAGTACTTC CASSQGVGQETQYF
16 TRBJ2-3 many TRBV9 TRBD2 TGTGCCAGCAGCGGACGACTAGCGACAAGCACAGATACGCAGTATTTT CASSGRLATSTDTQYF
15 TRBJ1-2 few TRBV20-1 . TGCAGTGCTAGAGATCCAGGACGCAAAAACTATGGCTACACCTTC CSARDPGRKNYGYTF
14 TRBJ1-1 few TRBV12-3/TRBV12-4 . TGTGCCAGCAGTTTCGGTCTCTCGGACACTGAAGCTTTCTTT CASSFGLSDTEAFF
13 TRBJ2-1 many TRBV7-8 . TGTGCCAGCAGCTTAGTCCCGACGGCTGAGCAGTTCTTC CASSLVPTAEQFF
18 TRBJ2-3 many TRBV9 TRBD2 TGTGCCAGCAGCGTAAGGACTAGCGGGAACGATTACACAGATACGCAGTATTTT CASSVRTSGNDYTDTQYF
17 TRBJ2-1 many TRBV12-3/TRBV12-4 TRBD2 TGTGCCAGCAGACTTAGTAGAAGACTAGCGGGAGTCAATGAGCAGTTCTTC CASRLSRRLAGVNEQFF
13 TRBJ2-7 many TRBV12-3/TRBV12-4 . TGTGCCAGCAGTTTACAGGGGTGGGGCGAGCAGTACTTC CASSLQGWGEQYF
15 TRBJ2-1 few TRBV25-1 TRBD2 TGTGCCAGCAGTGAACTAGCGGGAAGTGTCAATGAGCAGTTCTTC CASSELAGSVNEQFF
15 TRBJ2-3 many TRBV12-3/TRBV12-4 TRBD1 TGTGCCAGCAGAACAACGGGACAGGGAGCTAGTCGGCAGTATTTT CASRTTGQGASRQYF
14 TRBJ2-2 . TRBV20-1 . TGCAGTGCTAGAGATCTCAGAAACACCGGGGAGCTGTTTTTT CSARDLRNTGELFF
16 TRBJ2-1 few TRBV12-3/TRBV12-4 TRBD2 TGTGCCAGCAGTTTGCCGGGACTAGCGATTTACAATGAGCAGTTCTTC CASSLPGLAIYNEQFF
16 TRBJ1-1 many TRBV5-1 . TGCGCCAGCAATCCGAGAGGGAGAGGTAGGAACACTGAAGCTTTCTTT CASNPRGRGRNTEAFF
15 TRBJ1-6 few TRBV6-2/TRBV6-3 . TGTGCCAGCAACCTCAGGAGCTCCTATAATTCACCCCTCCACTTT CASNLRSSYNSPLHF